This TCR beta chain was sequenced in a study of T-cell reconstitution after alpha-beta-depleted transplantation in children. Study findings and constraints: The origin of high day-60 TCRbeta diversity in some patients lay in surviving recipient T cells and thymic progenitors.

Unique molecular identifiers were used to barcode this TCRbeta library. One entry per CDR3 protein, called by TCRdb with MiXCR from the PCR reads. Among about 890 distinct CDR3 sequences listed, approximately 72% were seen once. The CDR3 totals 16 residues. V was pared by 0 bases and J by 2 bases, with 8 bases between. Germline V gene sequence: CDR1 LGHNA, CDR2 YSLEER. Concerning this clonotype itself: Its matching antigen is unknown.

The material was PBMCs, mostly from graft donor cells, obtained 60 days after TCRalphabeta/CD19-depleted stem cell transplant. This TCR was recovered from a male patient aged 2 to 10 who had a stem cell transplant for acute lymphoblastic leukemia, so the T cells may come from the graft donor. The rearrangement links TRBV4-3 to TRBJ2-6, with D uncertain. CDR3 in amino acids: CASSQDTVAGANVLTF. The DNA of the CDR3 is TGCGCCAGCAGCCAAGATACGGTGGCTGGGGCCAACGTCCTGACTTTC.